A single T cell receptor beta chain is shown here with its context. The data were produced by immunoSEQ multiplex PCR, yet TCRdb's version contains in-frame clones alone and is incomplete. This sample has some 400,000 clones, with around nine tenths found just once. V lost 8 bases and J lost 7, with 23 bases in between. CDR3 size: 15 residues. Looked up from germline, CDR1 is LNHDA and CDR2 is SQIVND (reference sequence). The sample belongs to a study of blood T cell repertoires in COVID-19. The rearrangement uses TRBV19 and TRBJ2-5; the D gene is possibly TRBD1 (5 bases). The source of this sequence is a human donor in a cohort sampled during active COVID-19. The sequenced sample was peripheral blood. The CDR3 sequence: CASHKGAEGLGTQYF. In DNA form, the CDR3 reads TGTGCCAGTCATAAAGGGGCAGAAGGGTTGGGGACCCAGTACTTC. The entire variable domain, with the rest obtained from reference TRBV19 and TRBJ2-5, is as follows: DGGITQSPKYLFRKEGQNVTLSCEQNLNHDAMYWYRQDPGQGLRLIYYSQIVNDFQKGDIAEGYSVSREKKESFPLTVTSAQKNPTAFYLCASHKGAEGLGTQYFGPGTRLLVL.